The 9 T cell receptor beta chains given below trace back to one sample, sequenced in a study of blood T cell repertoires in COVID-19. Libraries were prepared by immunoSEQ multiplex PCR; TCRdb keeps only in-frame clonotypes and omits some of them. The data show about 65,000 clones, about 81% seen once. Sequencing input: peripheral blood. The receptors stem from a man at least 80 years old with acute or convalescent COVID-19.

The chain couples TRBV7-9 to TRBJ2-1; D is ambiguous. The germline V gene encodes CDR1 SEHNR and CDR2 FQNEAQ (reference sequence). With 4 bases removed from V and 7 bases from J, the gap between germline ends came to 14 bases. This CDR3 is 14 amino acids long. As DNA, the CDR3 is TGTGCCAGCAGCTCGCCCGGGTGGAAAAATGAGCAGTTCTTC. Translating gives CASSSPGWKNEQFF.

This chain joins TRBV27 and TRBJ1-4; 8 positions agree with TRBD1. This CDR3 comprises 16 residues. J lost 3 bases, V lost 4 bases, and 7 bases had no gene match. Germline CDR1 is MNHEY and CDR2 is SMNVEV (reference sequence). The CDR3 region is CASSSLRQGSNEKLFF. DNA for the CDR3: TGTGCCAGCAGTTCCCTTCGACAGGGGTCTAATGAAAAACTGTTTTTT.

This chain uses TRBV27 with TRBJ2-5, with 9 bases matching TRBD1. The V gene end was trimmed by 3 bases and the J gene end by 2 bases; junction bases not matched to a gene: 1. Germline CDR1 reads MNHEY; CDR2 reads SMNVEV (reference sequence). The CDR3 is 14 residues long. CDR3 DNA: TGTGCCAGCAGTTTTGGACAGGGGCAAGAGACCCAGTACTTC. Translation: CASSFGQGQETQYF.

This rearrangement joins TRBV18 to TRBJ1-4; D may be TRBD1 (5 bases). Trimming took 6 bases from V and 3 from J, leaving 11 bases between them. The CDR3 covers 14 residues. The V gene's germline CDR1 is KGHSH and CDR2 LQKENI. This CDR3 reads CASSSGTANEKLFF. Written as DNA, the CDR3 is TGTGCCAGCTCGTCCGGGACTGCTAATGAAAAACTGTTTTTT.

V gene TRBV5-5 combines with J gene TRBJ1-2; D may be TRBD1 (6 bases). The CDR3 length is 15 residues. Trimming removed 0 bases at V and 5 bases at J, with 14 bases between. CDR1 is SGHKS and CDR2 is YYEKEE in the germline V gene (reference sequence). The CDR3 nucleotides read TGTGCCAGCAGCTTGGAGGTTGGGGGCCCATATGGCTACACCTTC. Its translation: CASSLEVGGPYGYTF.

The chain carries TRBV27 and TRBJ2-6; no firm D call. CDR1 MNHEY and CDR2 SMNVEV come from the germline V gene (reference sequence). The CDR3 length is 17 residues. V was cut by 4 bases and J by 4 bases, with 17 bases left in between. The CDR3 loop reads CASSSVPRYSGANVLTF. In DNA form, the CDR3 reads TGTGCCAGCAGTTCCGTGCCCCGGTACTCCGGGGCCAACGTCCTGACTTTC.

The gene calls are TRBV19 and TRBJ1-5; 11 nucleotides agree with TRBD1. The junction had 10 bases not matched to a gene; V was cut back by 5 bases and J by 7 bases. CDR1 and CDR2 from the germline V gene are LNHDA and SQIVND (reference sequence). The CDR3 consists of 16 residues. The chain's CDR3 is CASSPGQGVPRQPQHF. The CDR3 nucleotides are TGTGCCAGTAGTCCGGGACAGGGGGTCCCTCGGCAGCCCCAGCATTTT.

This clone occurred a few times. The same CDR3 is also encoded by other DNA sequences in this sample. The rearrangement uses TRBV2 and TRBJ2-7, with D tentatively TRBD1 (5 bases). This CDR3 contains 14 residues. Germline V lookup: CDR1 SNHLY, CDR2 FYNNEI. The V end was cut by 4 bases, the J end by 0 bases, with 10 bases between. CDR3 in DNA: TGTGCCAGCAGTGGGGGCTCCCTCTCCTACGAGCAGTACTTC. Encoded protein: CASSGGSLSYEQYF.

The chain combines TRBV7-9 with TRBJ2-3; D remains unclear. The CDR3 covers 14 residues. The germline CDR1 and CDR2 sequences are SEHNR and FQNEAQ (reference sequence). Between the trimmed V and J ends, which lost 3 bases and 0 bases, there was a span of 7 bases. CDR3 residues: CASSFRYSTDTQYF. The CDR3 region has the DNA TGTGCCAGCAGCTTCAGGTATAGCACAGATACGCAGTATTTT.